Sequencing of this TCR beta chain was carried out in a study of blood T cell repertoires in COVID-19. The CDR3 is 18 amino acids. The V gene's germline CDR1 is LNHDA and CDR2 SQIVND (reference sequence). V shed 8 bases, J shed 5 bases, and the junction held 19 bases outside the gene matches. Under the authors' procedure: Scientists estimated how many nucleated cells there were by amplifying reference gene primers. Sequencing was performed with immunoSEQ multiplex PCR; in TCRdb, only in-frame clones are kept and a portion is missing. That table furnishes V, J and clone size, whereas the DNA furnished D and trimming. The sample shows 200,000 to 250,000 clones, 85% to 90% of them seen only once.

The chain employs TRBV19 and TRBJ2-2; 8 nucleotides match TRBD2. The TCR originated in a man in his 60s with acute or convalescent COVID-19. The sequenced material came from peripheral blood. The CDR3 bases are TGTGCCAGTCAATTGAGAACTGCGGGACTAGGCCAAACCGGGGAGCTGTTTTTT. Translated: CASQLRTAGLGQTGELFF.